Listed here is a single TCR beta chain. In the original analysis: For nucleated cells, counts were estimated from reference gene primer amplification. The assay was immunoSEQ multiplex PCR, and TCRdb's table has in-frame clones only and misses some. V, J and clone size were drawn from that table, and D and trimming were deduced from the DNA. The sample yields approximately 320,000 clones, around 90% seen once. These data belong to a study of blood T cell repertoires in COVID-19. For recovered donors of Cohort 3, there were two negative PCRs, clearance, or symptom resolution. There are 12 residues in the CDR3. V lost 2 bases and J 6 bases, leaving 5 bases between the germline ends. From germline, CDR1 is ENHRY and CDR2 SYGVKD.

The sequencing sample was made of PBMCs or T cells enriched from blood (not recorded which). This receptor was obtained from a man aged 55-75 years who had recovered from COVID-19. V and J are TRBV10-3 and TRBJ2-4, with no clear D. CDR3 coding DNA: TGTGCCATCAGTGAGGACATAAACATTCAGTACTTC. It translates to CAISEDINIQYF.